One sample yielded the 23 T cell receptor beta chains listed below, sequenced in a study of T-cell reconstitution after alpha-beta-depleted transplantation in children (dated by TCRdb to 2016 to 2017). Libraries were constructed by PCR. The data were produced on an Illumina HiSeq 2500. TCR libraries were prepared with molecular barcoding, using unique molecular identifiers to normalize TCRbeta repertoire quantification. Using fastp at Q25 and MiXCR, TCRdb reprocessed the public reads and kept productive beta chains. Rows with a matching CDR3 protein are joined into one entry that keeps the most common DNA and genes. The sample records about 610,000 distinct CDR3 sequences, over 9.5% of which are singletons. The ten largest clones represent approximately 4.1% of the sample. The sample here was PBMCs from the stem cell graft donor, taken from the stem cell graft. Source of these receptors: a human donor who donated a stem cell graft to a child with acute myeloid leukemia.

The rearrangement uses TRBV9 and TRBJ2-7; D gene uncertain. The CDR3 has 15 residues. Between the trimmed V and J ends, which lost 3 bases and 3 bases, there was a span of 16 bases. Germline V gene sequence: CDR1 SGDLS, CDR2 YYNGEE. This CDR3 reads CASSADPRSLYEQYF. The CDR3 DNA sequence: TGTGCCAGCAGCGCCGACCCCCGCTCGCTCTACGAGCAGTACTTC.

This clonotype was counted only a few times. V usage is TRBV5-1 and J usage is TRBJ2-7; 7 bases are shared with TRBD2. The V gene end was trimmed by 0 bases and the J gene end by 0 bases; junction bases not matched to a gene: 6. This CDR3 spans 16 amino acids. From germline, CDR1 is SGHRS and CDR2 YFSETQ. The DNA of the CDR3 is TGCGCCAGCAGCTTGGAGAGTAGCGGGTACTCCTACGAGCAGTACTTC. This gives the protein CASSLESSGYSYEQYF.

This chain joins TRBV30 and TRBJ1-5; no reliable D call. Trimming pared 5 bases from V and 5 bases from J, leaving 22 bases between. The CDR3 sequence is 16 residues long. Looked up from germline, CDR1 is GTSNPN and CDR2 is SVGIG (reference sequence). The CDR3: CAWGAWRSGVYQPQHF. As DNA, the CDR3 is TGTGCCTGGGGAGCTTGGCGGTCGGGCGTCTATCAGCCCCAGCATTTT.

The CDR3 is CASSSLFRGLNTGELFF. CDR3 nucleotides: TGTGCCAGCAGCTCCCTCTTCAGGGGGCTGAACACCGGGGAGCTGTTTTTT. The chain links TRBV7-3 to TRBJ2-2, with 8 bases identical to TRBD1. The V and J ends lost 4 bases and 1 base, in that order; junction bases with no gene match: 8. Germline V CDR1 and CDR2: SGHTA, FQGTGA. The CDR3 extends over 17 amino acids.

This clonotype occurred many times. V and J are TRBV4-2 and TRBJ2-1; 11 positions match TRBD2. V gave up 4 bases and J gave up 13 bases; unmatched junction bases: 12. The CDR3 runs 15 residues. Per germline, CDR1 LGHNA and CDR2 YNFKEQ. The CDR3 region is CASSRGSEGTSGQFF. CDR3 bases: TGTGCCAGCAGCCGCGGATCAGAAGGGACTAGCGGTCAGTTCTTC.

This clonotype was picked up many times. The genes are TRBV12-3 or TRBV12-4 and TRBJ2-3, with 10 bases lining up with TRBD2. Unmatched junction bases numbered 2, after V lost 5 bases and J lost 0 bases. The CDR3 runs 15 residues. This CDR3 is CASSGGLASTDTQYF. The CDR3 nucleotides read TGTGCCAGCAGTGGGGGACTAGCGAGCACAGATACGCAGTATTTT.

The chain recombines TRBV7-2 with TRBJ2-4; D is unresolved. Germline assignment: CDR1 SGHTA and CDR2 FQGNSA. Trimming removed 5 bases from V and 8 bases from J, with 7 bases in between. This CDR3 is built from 11 residues. This CDR3 is CASSPQDIQYF. The CDR3 nucleotides read TGTGCCAGCAGCCCTCAAGACATTCAGTACTTC.

This clonotype came up many times. V is TRBV11-2 and J is TRBJ2-5, with D perhaps TRBD2 (6 bases). Looked up from germline, CDR1 is SGHAT and CDR2 is FQNNGV. Trimming removed 4 bases from V and 3 bases from J, with 15 bases in between. The CDR3 contains 15 residues. The CDR3 nucleotides are TGTGCCAGCAGCTCGGCGGGGCCCGAGGAAGAGACCCAGTACTTC. Translated, it gives CASSSAGPEEETQYF.

This clonotype was detected a few times. The chain employs TRBV7-2 and TRBJ1-3; a weak D match, TRBD1 (5 bases). Trimming cost V 5 bases and J 0 bases, with 11 bases left between them. This CDR3 has 15 amino acids. Germline-derived CDR1 and CDR2 are SGHTA and FQGNSA. The DNA for the CDR3 is TGTGCCAGCAGCCGCGGCGGGGGCTCTGGAAACACCATATATTTT. Translation: CASSRGGGSGNTIYF.

This clonotype was picked up a small number of times. The rearrangement joins TRBV10-3 to TRBJ2-5, with D perhaps being TRBD1 or TRBD2 (5 bases each). The CDR3 length is 12 residues. The ends were cut back, 10 bases at V and 1 base at J, with 10 bases in the middle. The germline CDR1 and CDR2 sequences are ENHRY and SYGVKD. The CDR3 nucleotides read TGTGCCACGGGGCCGGGCCAAGAGACCCAGTACTTC. This sequence encodes CATGPGQETQYF.

This clonotype has only a few counts. This chain joins TRBV12-3 or TRBV12-4 and TRBJ1-5; possible D gene TRBD1, 5 bases. The CDR3 is made up of 15 amino acids. Trimming took 5 bases from V and 1 from J, leaving 12 bases between them. Here the CDR3 DNA reads TGTGCCAGCAGTCCGGGCTGGGGCAGCAATCAGCCCCAGCATTTT. This encodes CASSPGWGSNQPQHF.

The V gene is TRBV11-2, the J gene TRBJ2-1; unclear D gene. The CDR3 length is 17 residues. With 5 bases removed from V and 0 bases from J, the gap between germline ends came to 17 bases. Germline assignment: CDR1 SGHAT and CDR2 FQNNGV. In nucleotides, the CDR3 is TGTGCCAGCAGCCGTCCCCGACTCGTGGACTCCTACAATGAGCAGTTCTTC. Translating gives CASSRPRLVDSYNEQFF. Together with reference TRBV11-2 and TRBJ2-1, the CDR3 gives the full variable domain: EAGVAQSPRYKIIEKRQSVAFWCNPISGHATLYWYQQILGQGPKLLIQFQNNGVVDDSQLPKDRFSAERLKGVDSTLKIQPAKLEDSAVYLCASSRPRLVDSYNEQFFGPGTRLTVL.

This clonotype was seen more than once but under ten times. The chain links TRBV5-1 to TRBJ2-1; D ambiguous. CDR3 size: 12 residues. Trimming took 3 bases from V and 9 from J, leaving 10 bases between them. Germline V gives CDR1 SGHRS, CDR2 YFSETQ. CDR3 sequence: CASSSLETEQFF. The CDR3 region has the DNA TGCGCCAGCAGCTCTCTAGAAACTGAGCAGTTCTTC.

This rearrangement joins TRBV9 to TRBJ1-5; 11 nucleotides line up with TRBD1. With 1 base clipped from V and 0 bases from J, the junction kept 12 bases outside the gene matches. The CDR3 runs to 20 residues. The V gene's germline CDR1 is SGDLS and CDR2 YYNGEE. The DNA of the CDR3 is TGTGCCAGCAGCGTATTGGGTAGCGGACAGGGGGCTTATAGCAATCAGCCCCAGCATTTT. It yields the protein CASSVLGSGQGAYSNQPQHF.

This clonotype was recorded at least ten times. The chain links TRBV29-1 to TRBJ1-2; D possibly corresponds to TRBD1 (6 bases). The V gene lost 6 bases and the J gene lost 0 bases, with 14 bases spanning the gap. The CDR3 runs to 14 residues. In germline, CDR1 is SQVTM, CDR2 ANQGSEA. CDR3 sequence (DNA): TGCAGCGTCCCACAGGGCCCGCCTAACTATGGCTACACCTTC. Its translation: CSVPQGPPNYGYTF.

This clonotype was counted many times. The V call is TRBV6-1, the J call TRBJ1-3, with a weak D call TRBD1 (5 bases). This CDR3 has 15 residues. The V gene's germline CDR1 is MNHNS and CDR2 SASEGT. With 3 bases removed from V and 4 bases from J, the gap between germline ends came to 13 bases. The CDR3 spells CASSETQGVGNTIYF. The DNA of the CDR3 is TGTGCCAGCAGTGAGACCCAGGGTGTCGGAAACACCATATATTTT.

This sequence joins TRBV5-1 and TRBJ2-5, with 7 bases that match TRBD1. J gave up 0 bases and V 4 bases, and 9 bases lay outside the gene matches. Germline CDR1 SGHRS, CDR2 YFSETQ. CDR3 length equals 16 residues. CDR3 in DNA: TGCGCCAGCAGCATTCGGGACAGTCCGTACCAAGAGACCCAGTACTTC. This translates into CASSIRDSPYQETQYF.

This clonotype was picked up many times. V and J are TRBV20-1 and TRBJ2-3; 13 positions match TRBD2. The V gene's germline CDR1 is DFQATT and CDR2 SNEGSKA (reference sequence). The V gene end was trimmed by 7 bases and the J gene end by 0 bases; junction bases not matched to a gene: 7. The CDR3 sequence is 16 residues long. As DNA, the CDR3 is TGCAGTGGGGGACTAGCGGGGCTCGATAGCACAGATACGCAGTATTTT. Translated, it gives CSGGLAGLDSTDTQYF.

This clonotype has at least ten counts. The J gene is TRBJ2-5, the V gene TRBV5-1; D remains ambiguous. Germline CDR1 and CDR2: SGHRS and YFSETQ. The CDR3 extends over 14 amino acids. V was pared by 0 bases and J by 0 bases, with 6 bases between. The CDR3 spells CASSLGGNQETQYF. CDR3 sequence (DNA): TGCGCCAGCAGCTTGGGCGGCAACCAAGAGACCCAGTACTTC.

This chain connects TRBV5-1 to TRBJ2-2; maybe TRBD2 (5 bases). Germline values: CDR1 SGHRS, CDR2 YFSETQ. The CDR3 covers 15 residues. V lost 4 bases, J lost 6 bases, and 16 bases lay in between. The CDR3 spells CASSAPGNRAGELFF. CDR3 nucleotide sequence: TGCGCCAGCAGCGCCCCGGGAAACCGGGCCGGGGAGCTGTTTTTT.

This clonotype was picked up many times. The chain couples TRBV20-1 to TRBJ2-7; tentatively, D is TRBD1 or TRBD2 (5 bases each). The CDR3 runs 12 residues. Trimming stripped 5 bases from V and 6 bases from J, with 14 bases between. Germline lookup yields CDR1 DFQATT and CDR2 SNEGSKA (reference sequence). CDR3 in amino acids: CSAEDGTREQYF. CDR3 bases: TGCAGTGCTGAAGACGGGACCCGCGAGCAGTACTTC.

This clonotype has a handful of counts. The J gene is TRBJ2-1, the V gene TRBV20-1; 9 bases match TRBD2. The V segment lost 1 base and the J segment 6 bases; nucleotides outside the gene matches: 7. This CDR3 spans 15 amino acids. Germline CDR1 DFQATT, CDR2 SNEGSKA (reference sequence). CDR3 amino acids: CSARGLSGRGNEQFF. The CDR3, as DNA: TGCAGTGCTAGAGGTCTTAGCGGGAGAGGCAATGAGCAGTTCTTC.

The chain uses TRBV24-1 and TRBJ1-5; possibly TRBD1 for D (5 bases). The germline V gene encodes CDR1 KGHDR and CDR2 SFDVKD. The CDR3 runs to 15 residues. The ends were cut back, 2 bases at V and 6 bases at J, with 13 bases in the middle. The CDR3 DNA reads as TGTGCCACCAGTGATTCCGGGGCAGCAGGTCAGCCCCAGCATTTT. It specifies CATSDSGAAGQPQHF.